This TCR beta chain was documented in a study of type 1 and type 2 diabetes patients. Genomic DNA was the PCR template. Amplification of the beta chain CDR3 used 30 forward and 13 reverse multiplex primers. Using its own MiXCR run on the multiplex PCR reads, TCRdb lists one record per CDR3 protein. The sample has 280,000 or so distinct CDR3 sequences; roughly 48% are singletons. This sequence originates from a man aged 18 to 30 with type 2 diabetes. The sequenced sample was peripheral blood mononuclear cells (PBMCs).

This CDR3 reads CASSDSTGAYGYTF. The DNA of the CDR3 is TGCGCCAGCAGCGACTCGACAGGGGCCTATGGCTACACCTTC. The chain is built from TRBV4-1 and TRBJ1-2, with 8 nucleotides matching TRBD1. Germline V gives CDR1 MGHRA, CDR2 YSYEKL. J lost 4 bases, V lost 5 bases, and 6 bases had no gene match. CDR3 length equals 14 residues.